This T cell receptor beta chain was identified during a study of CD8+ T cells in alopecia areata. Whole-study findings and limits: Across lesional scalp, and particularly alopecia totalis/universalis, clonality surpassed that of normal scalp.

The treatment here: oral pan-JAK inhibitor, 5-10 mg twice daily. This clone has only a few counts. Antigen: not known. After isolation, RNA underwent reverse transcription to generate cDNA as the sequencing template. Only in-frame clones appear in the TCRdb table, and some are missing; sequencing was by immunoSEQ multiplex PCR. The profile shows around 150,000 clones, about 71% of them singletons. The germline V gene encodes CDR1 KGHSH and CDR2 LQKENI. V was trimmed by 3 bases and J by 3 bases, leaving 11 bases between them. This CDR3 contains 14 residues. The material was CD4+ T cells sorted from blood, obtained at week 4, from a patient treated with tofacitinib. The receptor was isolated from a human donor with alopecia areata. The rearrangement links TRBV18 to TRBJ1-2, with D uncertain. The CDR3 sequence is CASSPSGGDYGYTF. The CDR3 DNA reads TGTGCCAGCTCACCTTCCGGAGGAGACTATGGCTACACCTTC.